This entry lists 25 T cell receptor beta chains sequenced from one sample in a study of cytomegalovirus exposure and HLA in healthy donors. The PCR had 60 Vbeta and 13 Jbeta primers. TCRdb's copy holds only in-frame clones and misses some; the assay was immunoSEQ multiplex PCR. The sample includes some 170,000 clones, 8.5% to 10% of them seen just once. Sequencing input: PBMCs. These receptors all come from a woman aged 30 to 39 in good health and CMV-seropositive.

The sample holds a few counts of this clone. The chain combines TRBV6-5 with TRBJ2-7, with TRBD1 matching 9 bases. Germline CDR1 and CDR2: MNHEY and SVGAGI. The CDR3 is 14 residues long. Trimming took 2 bases from V and 4 from J; bases not matched to a gene: 3. In nucleotides, the CDR3 is TGTGCCAGCAGTTACGGGACAGGGACGTACGAGCAGTACTTC. As protein: CASSYGTGTYEQYF.

This clone turned up a few times. V usage is TRBV19 and J usage is TRBJ1-4; TRBD1 matches 7 bases. The length of the CDR3 is 15 residues. The trim removed 5 bases at V and 5 bases at J, leaving 8 bases unmatched. Germline loops: CDR1 LNHDA, CDR2 SQIVND (reference sequence). The CDR3 region is CASSVRRGQNEKLFF. The CDR3 coding sequence is TGTGCCAGTAGTGTCCGGAGGGGGCAAAATGAAAAACTGTTTTTT. The complete variable domain, with remaining parts taken from reference TRBV19 and TRBJ1-4, reads DGGITQSPKYLFRKEGQNVTLSCEQNLNHDAMYWYRQDPGQGLRLIYYSQIVNDFQKGDIAEGYSVSREKKESFPLTVTSAQKNPTAFYLCASSVRRGQNEKLFFGSGTQLSVL.

The V gene is TRBV11-2, the J gene TRBJ2-7; D is possibly TRBD1 (6 bases). The germline gives CDR1 SGHAT, CDR2 FQNNGV. V lost 3 bases to trimming and J lost 0 bases, with 9 bases between them. This CDR3 has 14 amino acids. CDR3 sequence: CASSFQGSSYEQYF. DNA of the CDR3: TGTGCCAGCAGCTTTCAGGGGAGCTCCTACGAGCAGTACTTC.

This clone was detected only once. The chain employs TRBV5-1 and TRBJ2-7; TRBD2 aligns across 11 bases. Losses at the gene ends were 0 bases for V and 2 bases for J; bases not matched to a gene: 4. Germline V gene sequence: CDR1 SGHRS, CDR2 YFSETQ. This CDR3 region has 16 residues. In nucleotides, the CDR3 is TGCGCCAGCAGCTTGGCCCCGACTAGCGGGACCTACGAGCAGTACTTC. It is translated as CASSLAPTSGTYEQYF.

This clone was counted a few times. The chain has TRBV5-1 and TRBJ2-2; D gene uncertain. V gave up 0 bases and J gave up 3 bases, with 6 bases separating them. The CDR3 extends over 14 amino acids. CDR1 SGHRS and CDR2 YFSETQ come from the germline V gene. CDR3 region: CASSLDGDTGELFF. CDR3 nucleotides: TGCGCCAGCAGCTTGGACGGAGACACCGGGGAGCTGTTTTTT.

The genes are TRBV4-2 and TRBJ1-1, with D tentatively TRBD1 (6 bases). This CDR3 comprises 14 residues. V was trimmed by 1 base and J by 1 base, leaving 7 bases between them. Per germline, CDR1 LGHNA and CDR2 YNFKEQ. The CDR3 nucleotides read TGTGCCAGCAGCCAAGCACAGGGGAACACTGAAGCTTTCTTT. Translation gives CASSQAQGNTEAFF.

V and J are TRBV21-1 and TRBJ2-5; the D call TRBD2 from the table was never checked on the DNA. TRBV21-1 represents a pseudogene. The CDR3 spans 14 residues. The CDR3 DNA reads TGTGCCAGCAGCAAAGACCGGGAACAAGAGACCCAGTACTTC. Translating gives CASSKDREQETQYF.

This clone has only a few counts. This chain joins TRBV2 and TRBJ2-5, with TRBD2 as a possible D gene (5 bases). Trimming left V 2 bases short and J 5 bases short, with 12 bases between. The CDR3 has 14 residues. Germline V CDR1 and CDR2: SNHLY, FYNNEI. The CDR3 nucleotides read TGTGCCAGCAGTGAACCGGGGATCAGGGAGACCCAGTACTTC. Translating gives CASSEPGIRETQYF.

This clone was seen repeatedly, ten times or more. This chain joins TRBV5-4 and TRBJ2-1; tentative D call: TRBD2 (5 bases). Germline CDR1 is SGHNT and CDR2 is YYREEE (reference sequence). With 5 bases removed from V and 12 bases from J, the gap between germline ends came to 21 bases. The CDR3 has 14 amino acids. The CDR3 coding sequence is TGTGCCAGCAGTCCCCAGTCGGAGACGCGGGTGCAGTTCTTC. Encoded protein: CASSPQSETRVQFF.

This clone was seen more than once but under ten times. The CDR3 bases are TGCGCCAGCAGCCAAGATTCTAGGGACAATCCCTACGAGCAGTACTTC. As protein: CASSQDSRDNPYEQYF. This chain connects TRBV4-1 to TRBJ2-5; weak D call: TRBD1 (6 bases). The DNA end is more similar to TRBJ2-7, so the J call may be wrong. The CDR3 sequence is 16 residues long. Looked up from germline, CDR1 is MGHRA and CDR2 is YSYEKL.

V and J are TRBV27 and TRBJ1-5; TRBD1 agrees at 9 bases. The CDR3 sequence is 16 residues long. Germline V CDR1 and CDR2: MNHEY, SMNVEV (reference sequence). The V segment lost 3 bases and the J segment 2 bases; nucleotides outside the gene matches: 5. Written as DNA, the CDR3 is TGTGCCAGCAGTTTCCGGGGACAGGGTGGCAATCAGCCCCAGCATTTT. Translation: CASSFRGQGGNQPQHF.

V gene TRBV25-1 combines with J gene TRBJ1-4; possible D gene TRBD1, 6 bases. The V gene's germline CDR1 is MGHDK and CDR2 SYGVNS. This CDR3 region has 14 residues. V gave up 3 bases and J gave up 6 bases, with 11 bases separating them. Here the CDR3 DNA reads TGTGCCAGCAGTGAGGGGACATGGGATGAAAAACTGTTTTTT. It codes for CASSEGTWDEKLFF. Complete variable domain (other parts from reference TRBV25-1 and TRBJ1-4): EADIYQTPRYLVIGTGKKITLECSQTMGHDKMYWYQQDPGMELHLIHYSYGVNSTEKGDLSSESTVSRIRTEHFPLTLESARPSHTSQYLCASSEGTWDEKLFFGSGTQLSVL.

A few counts support this clone. J is TRBJ2-3 and V is TRBV14; D uncertain. Per the germline V gene, CDR1 is SGHDN and CDR2 is FVKESK. The ends were cut back, 1 base at V and 9 bases at J, with 8 bases in the middle. The CDR3 runs to 12 residues. The CDR3 spells CASSQVLRTQYF. The CDR3 DNA is TGTGCCAGCAGCCAAGTTTTGAGAACGCAGTATTTT. Full variable domain (missing parts from reference TRBV14 and TRBJ2-3): EAGVTQFPSHSVIEKGQTVTLRCDPISGHDNLYWYRRVMGKEIKFLLHFVKESKQDESGMPNNRFLAERTGGTYSTLKVQPAELEDSGVYFCASSQVLRTQYFGPGTRLTVL.

The J gene is TRBJ1-2, the V gene TRBV5-1; 9 bases align to TRBD1. V lost 0 bases, J lost 9 bases, and 12 bases stayed unmatched. The CDR3 runs 16 residues. Germline-derived CDR1 and CDR2 are SGHRS and YFSETQ. The CDR3 DNA follows: TGCGCCAGCAGCTTGGGGGGTAGCGGGACAGGGAGACGCTACACCTTC. This codes for CASSLGGSGTGRRYTF.

This clone was picked up a small number of times. V is TRBV10-3 and J is TRBJ2-5; a possible D gene is TRBD1 (5 bases). The CDR3 is 13 amino acids. The V gene lost 10 bases and the J gene lost 5 bases, with 17 bases spanning the gap. Per the germline V gene, CDR1 is ENHRY and CDR2 is SYGVKD. The CDR3 loop reads CATLGAGIETQYF. CDR3 DNA: TGTGCCACCCTAGGGGCAGGAATTGAGACCCAGTACTTC.

This chain joins TRBV4-1 and TRBJ2-7, with 9 bases lining up with TRBD2. The germline CDR1 and CDR2 sequences are MGHRA and YSYEKL. The CDR3 loop spans 16 amino acids. Trimming cost V 1 base and J 2 bases; bases outside gene matches: 6. CDR3 protein: CASSQVPSGTTYEQYF. The CDR3 coding sequence is TGCGCCAGCAGCCAAGTCCCTAGCGGGACTACCTACGAGCAGTACTTC.

The rearrangement joins TRBV5-8 to TRBJ1-4, with 7 bases lining up with TRBD1. The V gene's germline CDR1 is SGHTS and CDR2 YDEGEE. This CDR3 has 17 residues. Losses at the gene ends were 1 base for V and 0 bases for J; bases not matched to a gene: 6. CDR3 coding DNA: TGTGCCAGCAGCTTGTGGGGGACAGAGGCAACTAATGAAAAACTGTTTTTT. Residues: CASSLWGTEATNEKLFF.

The rearrangement joins TRBV11-2 to TRBJ1-2, with no clear D. Trimming removed 0 bases from V and 3 bases from J, with 11 bases in between. The CDR3 consists of 15 residues. Germline V lookup: CDR1 SGHAT, CDR2 FQNNGV. CDR3 loop: CASSLDRQRYYGYTF. In DNA, the CDR3 is TGTGCCAGCAGCTTAGATCGCCAGCGTTACTATGGCTACACCTTC.

The V gene is TRBV18, the J gene TRBJ2-3; 7 bases map to TRBD2. The CDR3 length is 16 residues. The junction had 8 bases not matched to a gene; V was cut back by 5 bases and J by 0 bases. Germline V gene sequence: CDR1 KGHSH, CDR2 LQKENI. This CDR3 reads CASSATLAASTDTQYF. The CDR3 coding sequence is TGTGCCAGCTCAGCTACGCTAGCGGCTAGCACAGATACGCAGTATTTT.

The gene calls are TRBV29-1 and TRBJ2-1, with D perhaps matching TRBD1 (6 bases). The CDR3 is made up of 12 amino acids. Trimming shortened V by 3 bases and J by 9 bases, and 12 bases separated the two germline ends. Germline values: CDR1 SQVTM, CDR2 ANQGSEA. CDR3 nucleotide sequence: TGCAGCGTTGATGACAGGATTCCTGAGCAGTTCTTC. Amino acids: CSVDDRIPEQFF.

This clone occurred a few times. The chain combines TRBV29-1 with TRBJ2-7; 8 nucleotides line up with TRBD1. Germline assignment: CDR1 SQVTM and CDR2 ANQGSEA. This CDR3 is 13 amino acids long. Trimming cost V 5 bases and J 5 bases; bases outside gene matches: 8. CDR3 in amino acids: CSVSGQGIDEQYF. CDR3 DNA sequence: TGCAGCGTTTCAGGACAGGGAATCGACGAGCAGTACTTC.

V and J are TRBV18 and TRBJ2-1, with 8 bases identical to TRBD1. The CDR3 loop spans 16 amino acids. Losses at the gene ends were 3 bases for V and 3 bases for J; bases not matched to a gene: 7. Germline V gene sequence: CDR1 KGHSH, CDR2 LQKENI. The CDR3 here is CASSPTGQVLYNEQFF. The CDR3 coding sequence is TGTGCCAGCTCACCTACGGGACAGGTTCTCTACAATGAGCAGTTCTTC.

The chain combines TRBV2 with TRBJ2-7, with a weak D call TRBD1 (5 bases). Trimming removed 8 bases from V and 1 base from J, with 9 bases in between. Germline assignment: CDR1 SNHLY and CDR2 FYNNEI. The CDR3 totals 12 residues. The CDR3 spells CASGANSYEQYF. The CDR3 DNA reads TGTGCCAGCGGGGCGAATTCCTACGAGCAGTACTTC.

The chain carries TRBV11-3 and TRBJ2-5; perhaps TRBD2 as D (6 bases). Germline V gives CDR1 SGHNT, CDR2 YENEEA. Deletions cut 3 bases from V and 2 bases from J, with 16 bases between. The CDR3 contains 16 residues. CDR3 DNA sequence: TGTGCCAGCAGCTTGGGCTTGGGACTGATACAAGAGACCCAGTACTTC. Translated: CASSLGLGLIQETQYF.

This clone came up a few times. The chain employs TRBV30 and TRBJ1-2; 7 bases are shared with TRBD1. J gave up 7 bases and V 7 bases, and 15 bases lay outside the gene matches. Per germline, CDR1 GTSNPN and CDR2 SVGIG (reference sequence). CDR3 length: 14 residues. This CDR3 is CAFKIPGTVRGYTF. For the CDR3, the DNA is TGTGCCTTTAAAATTCCCGGGACAGTTCGTGGCTACACCTTC.